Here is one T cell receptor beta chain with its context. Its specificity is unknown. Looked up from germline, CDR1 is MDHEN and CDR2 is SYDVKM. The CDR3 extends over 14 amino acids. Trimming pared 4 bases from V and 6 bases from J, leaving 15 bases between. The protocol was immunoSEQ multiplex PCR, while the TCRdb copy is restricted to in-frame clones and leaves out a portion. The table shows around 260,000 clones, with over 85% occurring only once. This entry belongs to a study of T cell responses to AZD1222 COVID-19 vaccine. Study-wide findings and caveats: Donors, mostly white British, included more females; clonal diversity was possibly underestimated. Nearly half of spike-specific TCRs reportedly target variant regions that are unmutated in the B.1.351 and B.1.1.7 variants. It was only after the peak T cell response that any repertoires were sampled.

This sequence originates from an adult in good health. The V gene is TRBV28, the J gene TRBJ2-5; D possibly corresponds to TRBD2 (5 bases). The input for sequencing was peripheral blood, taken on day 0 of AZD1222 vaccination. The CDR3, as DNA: TGTGCCAGCAGTTCCCCGGGAACATCGAAGACCCAGTACTTC. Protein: CASSSPGTSKTQYF.